A selection of T cell receptor beta chains follows, all from one sample in a study of a mutant IDH1 vaccine in newly diagnosed glioma. The assay was immunoSEQ multiplex PCR, and TCRdb's table has in-frame clones only and misses some. Among almost 30,000 clones listed, roughly 87% were seen once. No antigens are known for them. Sequenced here: peripheral blood mononuclear cells (PBMCs), sampled from a glioma patient whose treatment included an IDH1 peptide vaccine. These receptors were collected from a woman aged 40 to 49 with glioma. Some clones in this sample may be carry-over from other donors' samples. Both conserved end residues are part of each CDR3. A D gene is named only where the DNA matches it firmly. The size entry is marked missing in some rows and otherwise reads once, few, many or a size class.

>TRBD1|TRBJ1-5|TRBV6-1|.
CASSEAPGGGNQPQHF
TGTGCCAGCAGTGAAGCGCCAGGGGGTGGGAATCAGCCCCAGCATTTT
>TRBD2|TRBJ2-5|TRBV27|.
CAGQRGAGETQYF
TGTGCCGGACAGCGGGGGGCAGGGGAGACCCAGTACTTC
>.|TRBJ2-5|TRBV6-5|.
CASSYSGPPRQETQYF
TGTGCCAGCAGTTACTCCGGCCCCCCGAGGCAAGAGACCCAGTACTTC
>.|TRBJ2-7|TRBV2|.
CASSEAGKNEQYF
TGTGCCAGCAGTGAAGCGGGAAAGAACGAGCAGTACTTC
>TRBD2|TRBJ2-3|TRBV9|once
CASSVLAGGPDTQYF
TGTGCCAGCAGCGTGTTAGCGGGGGGTCCAGATACGCAGTATTTT
>.|TRBJ2-3|TRBV6-4|.
CASMMTVEGSIQYF
TGTGCCAGCATGATGACGGTAGAGGGGTCTATCCAGTATTTT
>TRBD2|TRBJ2-1|TRBV11-1|.
CASSSLRGGHNEQFF
TGTGCCAGCAGCTCCCTCCGGGGGGGCCACAATGAGCAGTTCTTC
>TRBD1|TRBJ2-2|TRBV27|.
CASRPGTATGELFF
TGTGCCAGCAGGCCCGGGACAGCTACCGGGGAGCTGTTTTTT
>.|TRBJ2-2|TRBV7-6|.
CASTPRGAVNTGELFF
TGTGCCAGCACCCCCCGGGGGGCGGTGAACACCGGGGAGCTGTTTTTT
>TRBD1|TRBJ2-7|TRBV7-2|.
CASSLIDRAHEQYF
TGTGCCAGCAGCTTGATTGACAGGGCCCACGAGCAGTACTTC
>.|TRBJ1-2|TRBV2|.
CASSEMRSNYGYTF
TGTGCCAGCAGTGAGATGCGTTCTAACTATGGCTACACCTTC
>.|TRBJ1-1|TRBV9|.
CASSVGRMNTEAFF
TGTGCCAGCAGCGTAGGGCGGATGAACACTGAAGCTTTCTTT
>.|TRBJ1-2|TRBV5-1|.
CASSLEGGPNYGYTF
TGCGCCAGCAGCTTGGAAGGAGGGCCTAACTATGGCTACACCTTC
>.|TRBJ2-3|TRBV19|few
CASSISAGEGDTQYF
TGTGCCAGTAGTATCTCGGCAGGGGAAGGCGATACGCAGTATTTT
>TRBD1|TRBJ2-7|TRBV18|once
CASSPLLQGAGEQYF
TGTGCCAGCTCACCATTACTGCAGGGGGCGGGGGAGCAGTACTTC
>.|TRBJ2-6|TRBV11-1|.
CASSLDPSSGANVLTF
TGTGCCAGCAGCTTAGACCCTTCCTCTGGGGCCAACGTCCTGACTTTC
>.|TRBJ1-1|TRBV7-9|.
CASSLVDNTEAFF
TGTGCCAGCAGCCTCGTGGACAACACTGAAGCTTTCTTT
>.|TRBJ1-5|TRBV5-6|.
CASSLLGNQPQHF
TGTGCCAGCAGCTTGCTCGGGAACCAGCCCCAGCATTTT
>.|TRBJ2-3|TRBV7-6|.
CASSFGPDTQYF
TGTGCCAGCAGCTTTGGTCCAGATACGCAGTATTTT
>.|TRBJ2-3|TRBV6-1|.
CASSESPDASTDTQYF
TGTGCCAGCAGTGAGTCCCCGGACGCAAGCACAGATACGCAGTATTTT
>.|TRBJ1-5|TRBV28|once
CASSSTAYSNQPQHF
TGTGCCAGCAGTTCAACAGCTTATAGCAATCAGCCCCAGCATTTT
>.|TRBJ2-3|TRBV2|.
CASSGASGTDTQYF
TGTGCCAGCAGTGGGGCTAGCGGCACAGATACGCAGTATTTT
>.|TRBJ1-2|TRBV28|.
CATSLQGNFYGYTF
TGTGCCACCTCTCTGCAGGGGAATTTCTATGGCTACACCTTC
>.|TRBJ2-3|TRBV6-4|.
CASSEGWEDTQYF
TGTGCCAGCAGTGAAGGTTGGGAGGATACGCAGTATTTT
>.|TRBJ1-1|TRBV9|.
CASSVSPGTEAFF
TGTGCCAGCAGCGTGAGCCCAGGGACTGAAGCTTTCTTT
>TRBD1|TRBJ2-5|TRBV2|.
CADKQGGQETQYF
TGTGCCGATAAACAGGGGGGACAAGAGACCCAGTACTTC
>.|TRBJ1-5|TRBV12-5|.
CASGPEGGQPQHF
TGTGCTAGTGGCCCCGAGGGGGGGCAGCCCCAGCATTTT